This T cell receptor beta chain stems from a study of blood T cells in healthy people across ages. With a J-beta primer mix and a sample-barcoded 5' primer, a second PCR ran about 6 to 11 cycles. TCRdb independently ran MiXCR on the 5' RACE reads; one entry per CDR3 protein. The data contain approximately 960,000 distinct CDR3 sequences, around 29% of them singletons. To note about this clonotype: Its cognate antigen is unknown.

Findings of the study overall: The unknown donor CMV status may have confounded expanded clonotype changes.

These data also featured in a second study, about T cells of mothers and their children.

This TCR was recovered from a woman in her 40s in good health. Input material: blood.

This CDR3 is CASNLGGVGYTF. In nucleotides, the CDR3 is TGTGCCAGCAACTTAGGGGGTGTTGGCTACACCTTC. The chain joins TRBV12-3 or TRBV12-4 to TRBJ1-2, with a tentative D call TRBD1 (6 bases). There are 12 residues in the CDR3. V was clipped by 7 bases and J by 7 bases, with 13 bases between them.